This TCR beta chain was identified in a study of liver allograft versus peripheral blood T cells. The wider study: The study compared liver allograft T cell receptor repertoires against peripheral blood repertoires of liver transplant recipients.

Germline V gene data show CDR1 as MDHEN and CDR2 as SYDVKM. With 5 bases clipped from V and 9 bases from J, the junction kept 13 bases outside the gene matches. CDR3 length: 16 amino acids. TCRdb analysed the reads with MiXCR anew, one entry per CDR3 protein. The sample has about 16,000 distinct CDR3 sequences, around a fifth seen once. This clonotype was obtained from a human patient who had a liver transplant. Part of the T cell pool may stem from the graft donor. V gene TRBV28 combines with J gene TRBJ1-6, with 7 nucleotides matching TRBD1. In DNA form, the CDR3 reads TGTGCCAGCAGTCCGCCGCGACAGGGTAGAACTTCACCCCTCCACTTT. It specifies CASSPPRQGRTSPLHF.